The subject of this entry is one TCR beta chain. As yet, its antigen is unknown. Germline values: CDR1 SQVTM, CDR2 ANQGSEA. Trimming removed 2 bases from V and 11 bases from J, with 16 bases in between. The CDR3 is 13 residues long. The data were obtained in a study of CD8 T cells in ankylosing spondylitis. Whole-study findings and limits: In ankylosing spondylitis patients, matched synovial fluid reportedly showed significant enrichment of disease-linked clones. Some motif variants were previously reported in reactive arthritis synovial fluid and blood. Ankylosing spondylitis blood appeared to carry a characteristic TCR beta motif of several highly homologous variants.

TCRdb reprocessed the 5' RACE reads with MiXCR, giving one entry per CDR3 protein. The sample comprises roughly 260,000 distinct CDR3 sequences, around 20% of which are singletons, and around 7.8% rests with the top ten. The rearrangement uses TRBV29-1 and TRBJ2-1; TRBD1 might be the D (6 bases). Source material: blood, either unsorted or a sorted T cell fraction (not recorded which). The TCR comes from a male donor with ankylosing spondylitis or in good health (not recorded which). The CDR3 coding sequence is TGCAGCGTTGAACCCAGGGGATCGACTAAGCAGTTCTTC. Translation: CSVEPRGSTKQFF.